This T cell receptor (beta chain) was captured by sequencing in a study of cytomegalovirus exposure and HLA in healthy donors. Study-wide findings and caveats: As a later analysis showed, several of the most significant clusters appeared to be linked to common viral pathogens.

Researchers ran the PCR with 60 Vbeta and 13 Jbeta primers. The protocol was immunoSEQ multiplex PCR, while the TCRdb copy is restricted to in-frame clones and leaves out a portion. Of approximately 150,000 clones listed, about 80% were seen once; the top ten hold approximately 1.2%. A remark on this clone: No antigen is known for it.

Germline values: CDR1 GTSNPN, CDR2 SVGIG (reference sequence). The CDR3 is 15 amino acids. J gave up 1 base and V 2 bases, and 7 bases lay outside the gene matches. The sample taken for sequencing was PBMCs. The genes are TRBV30 and TRBJ2-5; 7 nucleotides match TRBD1. The TCR comes from a man aged 25 to 40 in good health and CMV-seronegative. CDR3 coding DNA: TGTGCCTGGAGTCAACTGGGGACAGCCCAAGAGACCCAGTACTTC. This codes for CAWSQLGTAQETQYF. The full variable domain, its missing parts supplied by reference TRBV30 and TRBJ2-5, is SQTIHQWPATLVQPVGSPLSLECTVEGTSNPNLYWYRQAAGRGLQLLFYSVGIGQISSEVPQNLSASRPQDRQFILSSKKLLLSDSGFYLCAWSQLGTAQETQYFGPGTRLLVL.